This TCR beta chain was recovered during a study of blood T cell repertoires in COVID-19. Study background: Samples came from the United States, Italy and Spain, spanning acute and convalescent COVID-19. In each case, the material was cDNA or gDNA derived from T cells, B-cell-depleted T cells, or PBMCs.

Original processing notes: Cell counts per sample came from amplifying reference gene primers. The assay was immunoSEQ multiplex PCR, and TCRdb's table has in-frame clones only and misses some. The DNA was the basis for D and trimming; V, J and clone size are from that table. Among 200,000 or so clones, approximately 85% were seen once, and the ten largest hold more than 4.5%. V gave up 3 bases and J gave up 4 bases, with 7 bases separating them. The germline V gene encodes CDR1 MDHEN and CDR2 SYDVKM. This CDR3 is 14 amino acids long. The sequence was collected from a woman aged 65 to 85 with active or convalescent COVID-19. Sequencing was carried out using peripheral blood. J is TRBJ1-6 and V is TRBV28; D not resolved. The DNA of the CDR3 is TGTGCCAGCAGTTTGAGAGATTATAATTCACCCCTCCACTTT. Amino acid sequence: CASSLRDYNSPLHF.